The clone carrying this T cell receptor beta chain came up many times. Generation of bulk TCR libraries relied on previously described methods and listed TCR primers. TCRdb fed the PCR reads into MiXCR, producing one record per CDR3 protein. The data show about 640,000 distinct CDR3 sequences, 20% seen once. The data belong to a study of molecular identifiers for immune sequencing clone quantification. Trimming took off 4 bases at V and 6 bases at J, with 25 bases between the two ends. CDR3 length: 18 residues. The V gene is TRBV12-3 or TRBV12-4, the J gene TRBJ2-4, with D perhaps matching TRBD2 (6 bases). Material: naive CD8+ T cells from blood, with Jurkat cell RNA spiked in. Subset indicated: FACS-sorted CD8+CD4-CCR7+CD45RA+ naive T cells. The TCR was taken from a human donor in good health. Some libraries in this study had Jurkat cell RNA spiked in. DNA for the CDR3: TGTGCCAGCAGTTCGAATACACTTAGGGGACTCCCGACAAACATTCAGTACTTC. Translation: CASSSNTLRGLPTNIQYF.